These 14 T cell receptor beta chains came from one sample sequenced in a study of T cell responses to AZD1222 COVID-19 vaccine. The table came from immunoSEQ multiplex PCR; TCRdb's copy has only in-frame clones and leaves some out. The data show more than 150,000 clones, with approximately 90% seen just once and 1.5% held by the top ten. This material consisted of peripheral blood, taken on day 0 of AZD1222 vaccination. These TCRs come from an adult in good health.

This sequence joins TRBV2 and TRBJ2-5, with TRBD2 matching over 11 bases. Germline CDR1 is SNHLY and CDR2 is FYNNEI. J gave up 6 bases and V 1 base, and 4 bases lay outside the gene matches. This CDR3 comprises 15 residues. The CDR3 sequence: CASSEGIAGGQTQYF. The CDR3 nucleotides are TGTGCCAGCAGTGAAGGGATAGCGGGGGGGCAGACCCAGTACTTC.

This clone was seen just once. V and J are TRBV4-3 and TRBJ1-5, with D hard to call. This CDR3 region has 14 residues. Trimming removed 0 bases from V and 1 base from J, with 4 bases in between. Germline V gene data show CDR1 as LGHNA and CDR2 as YSLEER. This CDR3 reads CASSQELSNQPQHF. The CDR3 coding sequence is TGCGCCAGCAGCCAAGAGTTAAGCAATCAGCCCCAGCATTTT.

The chain links TRBV9 to TRBJ2-1; D unclear. V was pared by 3 bases and J by 5 bases, with 12 bases between. CDR3 length: 14 amino acids. Germline CDR1 reads SGDLS; CDR2 reads YYNGEE. The CDR3 here is CASSAPWGDNEQFF. The DNA for the CDR3 is TGTGCCAGCAGCGCCCCCTGGGGTGACAATGAGCAGTTCTTC.

This chain links TRBV28 with TRBJ1-6; TRBD1 matches at 9 bases. V gave up 4 bases and J gave up 7 bases; unmatched junction bases: 2. This CDR3 is built from 14 residues. CDR1 and CDR2 (germline): MDHEN, SYDVKM. The chain's CDR3 is CASSYGQGNSPLHF. The CDR3 DNA sequence: TGTGCCAGCAGTTACGGACAGGGGAATTCACCCCTCCACTTT.

V is TRBV27 and J is TRBJ1-3; D not resolved. CDR3 length equals 19 residues. Trimming removed 6 bases at V and 0 bases at J, with 24 bases between. Germline V lookup: CDR1 MNHEY, CDR2 SMNVEV (reference sequence). This chain's CDR3 is CASSPRSVAVISSGNTIYF. Here the CDR3 DNA reads TGTGCCAGCAGCCCCAGGTCGGTCGCAGTCATTAGCTCTGGAAACACCATATATTTT.

The chain carries TRBV7-2 and TRBJ1-1; 8 bases agree with TRBD1. In germline, CDR1 is SGHTA, CDR2 FQGNSA. The CDR3 consists of 13 residues. With V trimmed by 7 bases and J by 4 bases, 5 bases remained unmatched. CDR3 sequence (DNA): TGTGCCAGCACCAGTACAGGGGGCACTGAAGCTTTCTTT. As protein: CASTSTGGTEAFF. The entire variable domain, with the rest obtained from reference TRBV7-2 and TRBJ1-1, is as follows: GAGVSQSPSNKVTEKGKDVELRCDPISGHTALYWYRQSLGQGLEFLIYFQGNSAPDKSGLPSDRFSAERTGGSVSTLTIQRTQQEDSAVYLCASTSTGGTEAFFGQGTRLTVV.

The CDR3 loop is CASSNRQVTSSYEQYF. CDR3 nucleotide sequence: TGTGCCAGCAGTAACCGACAGGTAACGAGCTCCTACGAGCAGTACTTC. The genes are TRBV28 and TRBJ2-7; possible D gene TRBD1, 6 bases. This CDR3 contains 16 residues. Germline V lookup: CDR1 MDHEN, CDR2 SYDVKM. Trimming removed 5 bases at V and 0 bases at J, with 17 bases between.

This chain connects TRBV3-1 (or the pseudogene TRBV3-2) to TRBJ2-1; D is possibly TRBD2 (5 bases). With 2 bases removed from V and 4 bases from J, the gap between germline ends came to 24 bases. In germline, CDR1 is LGHDT, CDR2 YNNKEL (reference sequence). The CDR3 extends over 19 amino acids. DNA for the CDR3: TGTGCCAGCAGCCAATCATACCCTTCCCGCGGAGGAAAGTACAATGAGCAGTTCTTC. Translating gives CASSQSYPSRGGKYNEQFF.

The CDR3: CASSLGLAGTTDTQYF. In DNA, the CDR3 is TGTGCCAGCAGCTTAGGGCTAGCGGGGACGACAGATACGCAGTATTTT. The J gene is TRBJ2-3, the V gene TRBV11-2, with 9 positions matching TRBD2. Unmatched junction bases numbered 5, after V lost 1 base and J lost 3 bases. The CDR3 totals 16 residues. CDR1 and CDR2 (germline): SGHAT, FQNNGV. Full variable domain (rest looked up from reference TRBV11-2 and TRBJ2-3): EAGVAQSPRYKIIEKRQSVAFWCNPISGHATLYWYQQILGQGPKLLIQFQNNGVVDDSQLPKDRFSAERLKGVDSTLKIQPAKLEDSAVYLCASSLGLAGTTDTQYFGPGTRLTVL.

V and J are TRBV5-6 and TRBJ1-2; D is perhaps TRBD1 (5 bases). In germline, CDR1 is SGHDT, CDR2 YYEEEE. This CDR3 is 11 amino acids long. Trimming left V 7 bases short and J 8 bases short, with 12 bases between. This CDR3 is CASGQGRGYTF. In DNA form, the CDR3 reads TGTGCCAGCGGTCAGGGACGCGGCTACACCTTC.

The V and J genes are TRBV6-5 and TRBJ1-1, with D unclear. Germline V lookup: CDR1 MNHEY, CDR2 SVGAGI. The CDR3 runs 14 residues. V was pared by 6 bases and J by 0 bases, with 11 bases between. DNA for the CDR3: TGTGCCAGCAGCTTACGAGGGCTGAACACTGAAGCTTTCTTT. Residues: CASSLRGLNTEAFF.

J is TRBJ1-4 and V is TRBV9; possibly TRBD1 for D (6 bases). V was trimmed by 3 bases and J by 7 bases, leaving 16 bases between them. The CDR3 spans 15 residues. Germline CDR1 is SGDLS and CDR2 is YYNGEE. The CDR3 sequence is CASSGAGVGGEKLFF. In DNA form, the CDR3 reads TGTGCCAGCAGCGGAGCGGGGGTAGGGGGTGAAAAACTGTTTTTT.

The chain links TRBV20-1 to TRBJ1-2, with D hard to call. Germline CDR1 and CDR2: DFQATT and SNEGSKA (reference sequence). The CDR3 has 11 residues. Trimming shortened V by 3 bases and J by 3 bases, and 5 bases separated the two germline ends. The CDR3: CSARGHYGYTF. CDR3 nucleotide sequence: TGCAGTGCTAGGGGTCACTATGGCTACACCTTC.

The rearrangement joins TRBV28 to TRBJ1-1; possibly TRBD1 for D (5 bases). CDR3 length: 13 residues. V was clipped by 6 bases and J by 5 bases, with 13 bases between them. Germline V gene sequence: CDR1 MDHEN, CDR2 SYDVKM. CDR3 sequence (DNA): TGTGCCAGCAGGCTAGGGGAAACTACTGAAGCTTTCTTT. Residues: CASRLGETTEAFF.